This passage covers 30 T cell receptor beta chains from one sample sequenced in a study of blood T cell repertoires in COVID-19. Method: immunoSEQ multiplex PCR; TCRdb's copy keeps in-frame clones and lacks some. The sample lists 200,000 to 250,000 clones; nearly 90% were seen once. Specimen: peripheral blood. The receptors were sampled from a man in his fifties with COVID-19, enrolled during active disease.

V and J are TRBV3-1 (or the pseudogene TRBV3-2) and TRBJ2-7; the D gene is possibly TRBD2 (7 bases). CDR1 and CDR2 (germline): LGHDT, YNNKEL (reference sequence). Trimming left V 1 base short and J 12 bases short, with 13 bases between. This CDR3 is 12 amino acids long. CDR3 loop: CASSQAGAGAYF. In DNA, the CDR3 is TGTGCCAGCAGCCAAGCTGGGGCGGGGGCGTACTTC.

The chain is built from TRBV27 and TRBJ1-2; 7 bases are shared with TRBD1. With V trimmed by 5 bases and J by 5 bases, 11 bases remained unmatched. CDR3 length: 15 residues. Germline-derived CDR1 and CDR2 are MNHEY and SMNVEV (reference sequence). CDR3 nucleotide sequence: TGTGCCAGCAGTCAATTTCGACAGGGCGGGTATGGCTACACCTTC. It translates to CASSQFRQGGYGYTF.

The chain uses TRBV6-5 and TRBJ1-5; 9 nucleotides match TRBD1. The CDR3 consists of 15 residues. Unmatched junction bases numbered 5, after V lost 7 bases and J lost 1 base. Per germline, CDR1 MNHEY and CDR2 SVGAGI. The CDR3 protein is CASTQDRGSNQPQHF. As DNA, the CDR3 is TGTGCCAGCACTCAGGACAGGGGAAGCAATCAGCCCCAGCATTTT.

The chain uses TRBV29-1 and TRBJ2-1; a possible D gene is TRBD2 (6 bases). Trimming pared 4 bases from V and 4 bases from J, leaving 20 bases between. The CDR3 sequence is 16 residues long. CDR1 is SQVTM and CDR2 is ANQGSEA in the germline V gene. CDR3 in DNA: TGCAGCGTTGGGGGCTACCCGGGAGTAGGTTACAATGAGCAGTTCTTC. Its translation: CSVGGYPGVGYNEQFF.

The rearrangement links TRBV20-1 to TRBJ2-1, with a possible D match to TRBD2 (5 bases). Trimming took 6 bases from V and 9 from J, leaving 12 bases between them. The CDR3 is 11 amino acids. Germline CDR1 reads DFQATT; CDR2 reads SNEGSKA (reference sequence). The CDR3 region is CSAVRVSEQFF. CDR3 bases: TGCAGTGCCGTGAGGGTCTCTGAGCAGTTCTTC.

This chain connects TRBV9 to TRBJ2-2, with TRBD1 matching over 8 bases. V was pared by 6 bases and J by 6 bases, with 13 bases of the junction left unmatched. This CDR3 spans 16 amino acids. Germline loops: CDR1 SGDLS, CDR2 YYNGEE. This CDR3 reads CASMGIGAGGAGELFF. The CDR3 DNA sequence: TGTGCCAGCATGGGAATAGGGGCAGGGGGCGCCGGGGAGCTGTTTTTT.

This sequence joins TRBV24-1 and TRBJ2-2; 12 bases map to TRBD2. J gave up 3 bases and V 4 bases, and 5 bases lay outside the gene matches. Germline CDR1 KGHDR, CDR2 SFDVKD. The CDR3 has 17 amino acids. CDR3 loop: CATSEPSGGAHTGELFF. The CDR3 nucleotides are TGTGCCACCAGTGAACCTAGCGGGGGGGCGCACACCGGGGAGCTGTTTTTT.

The chain links TRBV27 to TRBJ2-3; TRBD2 matches at 9 bases. CDR3 length: 17 amino acids. The ends lost 3 bases at V and 4 bases at J; junction bases unmatched: 11. Germline V gene lookup returns CDR1 MNHEY and CDR2 SMNVEV (reference sequence). The CDR3 here is CASSFWGSGSSADTQYF. The CDR3 nucleotides are TGTGCCAGCAGTTTTTGGGGTAGCGGGAGTAGCGCAGATACGCAGTATTTT.

A few counts support this clone. The rearrangement links TRBV12-3 or TRBV12-4 to TRBJ1-2, with D perhaps matching TRBD1 (6 bases). This CDR3 is 12 amino acids long. Trimming took off 6 bases at V and 3 bases at J, with 8 bases between the two ends. CDR3 nucleotide sequence: TGTGCCAGCAGCCGACAGGACTATGGCTACACCTTC. Protein: CASSRQDYGYTF.

The chain couples TRBV30 to TRBJ2-3, with D perhaps TRBD1 (5 bases). The CDR3 is made up of 15 amino acids. V was trimmed by 0 bases and J by 0 bases, leaving 10 bases between them. The V gene's germline CDR1 is GTSNPN and CDR2 SVGIG (reference sequence). The CDR3 nucleotides are TGTGCCTGGAGTGTACGTGGGGCTAGCACAGATACGCAGTATTTT. Amino acids: CAWSVRGASTDTQYF.

The chain employs TRBV7-8 and TRBJ1-3, with 11 bases aligning to TRBD1. Germline values: CDR1 SGHVS, CDR2 FQNEAQ. The CDR3 length is 17 residues. The V gene end was trimmed by 5 bases and the J gene end by 3 bases; junction bases not matched to a gene: 9. CDR3 amino acids: CASSNADRGRFGNTIYF. DNA of the CDR3: TGTGCCAGCAGCAATGCGGACAGGGGGCGGTTTGGAAACACCATATATTTT.

This clone turned up a few times. The chain employs TRBV4-1 and TRBJ1-1; 7 nucleotides line up with TRBD1. The J segment lost 0 bases and the V segment lost 4 bases, leaving 5 bases of the junction unmatched. From germline, CDR1 is MGHRA and CDR2 YSYEKL. The CDR3 contains 15 residues. The CDR3 sequence: CASSRTGEMNTEAFF. The CDR3 nucleotides read TGCGCCAGCAGCCGAACAGGGGAGATGAACACTGAAGCTTTCTTT.

The chain recombines TRBV2 with TRBJ1-5; 8 bases map to TRBD1. V lost 8 bases to trimming and J lost 1 base; unmatched junction nucleotides: 4. Germline loops: CDR1 SNHLY, CDR2 FYNNEI. CDR3 length: 14 residues. The CDR3: CASGTGLSNQPQHF. The CDR3 nucleotides are TGTGCCAGCGGGACAGGACTAAGCAATCAGCCCCAGCATTTT.

The J gene is TRBJ1-2, the V gene TRBV7-2, with D tentatively TRBD1 (5 bases). CDR1 and CDR2 (germline): SGHTA, FQGNSA. The CDR3 has 15 amino acids. V lost 0 bases and J 7 bases, leaving 15 bases between the germline ends. The CDR3 loop is CASSLAVAGQRGYTF. CDR3 bases: TGTGCCAGCAGCTTAGCGGTGGCAGGGCAACGTGGCTACACCTTC.

The chain has TRBV3-1 (or the pseudogene TRBV3-2) and TRBJ2-7, with TRBD1 identical over 8 bases. The V and J ends lost 2 bases and 3 bases, in that order; junction bases with no gene match: 9. Germline V gene data show CDR1 as LGHDT and CDR2 as YNNKEL (reference sequence). The CDR3 loop spans 16 amino acids. The CDR3 coding sequence is TGTGCCAGCAGCCAAACAGGGGGGACTCCTAACTACGAGCAGTACTTC. Amino acids: CASSQTGGTPNYEQYF.

This chain joins TRBV6-5 and TRBJ1-6; D possibly corresponds to TRBD1 (5 bases). Germline lookup yields CDR1 MNHEY and CDR2 SVGAGI. This CDR3 is built from 15 residues. V was trimmed by 1 base and J by 4 bases, leaving 8 bases between them. As DNA, the CDR3 is TGTGCCAGCAGTTACTGGGGGACTTATAATTCACCCCTCCACTTT. It codes for CASSYWGTYNSPLHF.

This chain joins TRBV10-1 and TRBJ2-7; D might be TRBD2 (5 bases). The length of the CDR3 is 14 residues. Trimming took off 2 bases at V and 1 base at J, with 9 bases between the two ends. Germline assignment: CDR1 WNHNN and CDR2 SYGVQD (reference sequence). The CDR3 loop is CASSEVPGSYEQYF. The CDR3 bases are TGCGCCAGCAGTGAGGTCCCGGGATCCTACGAGCAGTACTTC.

The chain is built from TRBV12-5 and TRBJ2-7; 9 nucleotides agree with TRBD2. CDR3 length: 13 amino acids. Trimming cost V 8 bases and J 2 bases; bases outside gene matches: 4. From germline, CDR1 is LGHNT and CDR2 FRNRAP. This CDR3 is CASRAGGTYEQYF. The DNA for the CDR3 is TGTGCTAGTCGGGCGGGAGGGACCTACGAGCAGTACTTC.

The chain recombines TRBV5-1 with TRBJ2-7, with D possibly matching TRBD2 (5 bases). Germline V lookup: CDR1 SGHRS, CDR2 YFSETQ. V lost 4 bases, J lost 2 bases, and 16 bases lay in between. The length of the CDR3 is 15 residues. The CDR3 DNA sequence: TGCGCCAGCAGCCTGTTGGGAGCGGAGACCTACGAGCAGTACTTC. As protein: CASSLLGAETYEQYF. The full variable domain, completed using reference TRBV5-1 and TRBJ2-7, is KAGVTQTPRYLIKTRGQQVTLSCSPISGHRSVSWYQQTPGQGLQFLFEYFSETQRNKGNFPGRFSGRQFSNSRSEMNVSTLELGDSALYLCASSLLGAETYEQYFGPGTRLTVT.

The J gene is TRBJ2-2, the V gene TRBV7-8; a weak D match, TRBD1 (5 bases). Looked up from germline, CDR1 is SGHVS and CDR2 is FQNEAQ. V was cut by 1 base and J by 6 bases, with 12 bases left in between. CDR3 length: 15 residues. CDR3 in DNA: TGTGCCAGCAGCTTAGTGTTGACAGAAGCCGGGGAGCTGTTTTTT. Protein sequence: CASSLVLTEAGELFF.

As DNA, the CDR3 is TGTGCCAGTACCCAGACAGGGGGATCCTATGGCTACACCTTC. This translates into CASTQTGGSYGYTF. The chain combines TRBV19 with TRBJ1-2; 9 bases are a match to TRBD1. J lost 4 bases, V lost 7 bases, and 7 bases had no gene match. The CDR3 is 14 amino acids. Germline-derived CDR1 and CDR2 are LNHDA and SQIVND (reference sequence).

V and J are TRBV7-2 and TRBJ2-3; the D gene is possibly TRBD1 (6 bases). The V end lost 11 bases, the J end lost 0 bases, and 12 bases lay between the germline ends. CDR3 size: 13 residues. The germline gives CDR1 SGHTA, CDR2 FQGNSA. CDR3 protein: CAGEGVSTDTQYF. The CDR3 DNA follows: TGTGCCGGTGAGGGGGTTAGCACAGATACGCAGTATTTT.

This clone was observed once. Relative to the germline gene, one junction end is altered; a read error may explain this. The rearrangement links TRBV5-1 to TRBJ2-3; 9 bases are a match to TRBD1. Per germline, CDR1 SGHRS and CDR2 YFSETQ. The CDR3 loop spans 15 amino acids. The CDR3 DNA follows: TGCGCCAGCAGCCCGTCGGGACAGGGAACAGATGCGCAGTATTTT. It specifies CASSPSGQGTDAQYF.

The rearrangement links TRBV5-4 to TRBJ1-2, with 9 bases aligning to TRBD1. V was clipped by 0 bases and J by 5 bases; unmatched bases: 8. Per germline, CDR1 SGHNT and CDR2 YYREEE (reference sequence). The CDR3 is 16 amino acids. The CDR3: CASSLVGTGLGYGYTF. Here the CDR3 DNA reads TGTGCCAGCAGCTTGGTAGGGACAGGGTTGGGTTATGGCTACACCTTC.

The chain recombines TRBV4-3 with TRBJ1-2; D is possibly TRBD1 (5 bases). The germline gives CDR1 LGHNA, CDR2 YSLEER. V was cut by 0 bases and J by 4 bases, with 15 bases left in between. The CDR3 runs to 16 residues. CDR3 bases: TGCGCCAGCAGCCAAGAATCTGGGGGGACCCTCTATGGCTACACCTTC. Translation gives CASSQESGGTLYGYTF.

J is TRBJ1-5 and V is TRBV3-1 (or the pseudogene TRBV3-2), with D possibly TRBD1 on 6 matching bases. The CDR3 spans 15 residues. V shed 0 bases and J shed 5 bases, with 11 bases lying between them. CDR1 and CDR2 from the germline V gene are LGHDT and YNNKEL (reference sequence). The CDR3 here is CASSQDLGAHQPQHF. CDR3 nucleotides: TGTGCCAGCAGCCAAGATCTGGGGGCACATCAGCCCCAGCATTTT.

This clone was counted once. The CDR3 nucleotides are TGTGCCAGCAGCTTAGGCACAGACTATGGCTACACCTTC. This sequence encodes CASSLGTDYGYTF. The chain joins TRBV7-2 to TRBJ1-2; D gene uncertain. CDR1 and CDR2 (germline): SGHTA, FQGNSA. The CDR3 has 13 residues. Trimming removed 1 base at V and 3 bases at J, with 6 bases between. Filled out from reference TRBV7-2 and TRBJ1-2, the complete variable domain reads GAGVSQSPSNKVTEKGKDVELRCDPISGHTALYWYRQSLGQGLEFLIYFQGNSAPDKSGLPSDRFSAERTGGSVSTLTIQRTQQEDSAVYLCASSLGTDYGYTFGSGTRLTVV.

The chain carries TRBV2 and TRBJ1-1; 7 nucleotides match TRBD1. Germline CDR1 and CDR2: SNHLY and FYNNEI. V dropped 8 bases and J dropped 0; count of bases not matched to a gene: 6. The CDR3 runs 14 residues. CDR3 nucleotides: TGTGCCAGCGCCCGGACAGGCTTGAACACTGAAGCTTTCTTT. This codes for CASARTGLNTEAFF.

This clone showed up just a few times. J is TRBJ1-2 and V is TRBV27; D possibly corresponds to TRBD1 (5 bases). CDR1 and CDR2 (germline): MNHEY, SMNVEV (reference sequence). The CDR3 length is 14 residues. Trimming removed 6 bases at V and 6 bases at J, with 17 bases between. Here the CDR3 reads CASRPSWPRDGYTF. In DNA form, the CDR3 reads TGTGCCAGCAGGCCGTCCTGGCCCAGGGATGGCTACACCTTC.

V usage is TRBV29-1 and J usage is TRBJ1-1; D remains ambiguous. This CDR3 contains 10 residues. V was trimmed by 5 bases and J by 6 bases, leaving 7 bases between them. The germline CDR1 and CDR2 sequences are SQVTM and ANQGSEA. CDR3 sequence: CSVWGAEAFF. The CDR3 DNA follows: TGCAGCGTTTGGGGAGCTGAAGCTTTCTTT.